Listed below are T cell receptor beta chains from one sample, sequenced in a study of T cells after yellow fever vaccination. TCRdb ran MiXCR on the 5' RACE reads and lists one entry per CDR3 protein. The sample contains around 310,000 distinct CDR3 sequences, more than 3% of which appear only once. The specimen was PBMCs, collected on the day of the yellow fever booster vaccination. The receptors were gathered from a man aged 18 to 29 who received the YFV17D yellow fever vaccine. Both conserved end residues are part of each CDR3. The D gene is left open where the match is weak. The size of a clone is reported for some rows only, either as once, few or many, or as a class for expanded clones.

d_call	clone_size	v_call	j_call	cdr3_nt	cdr3_aa
NA	many	TRBV27	TRBJ2-4	TGTGCCAGCAGTTACGGAACCGAAAACATTCAGTACTTC	CASSYGTENIQYF
NA	many	TRBV11-2	TRBJ2-2	TGTGCCAGCAGCTTCGTTCTGCCAGGGGTGGGCACCGGGGAGCTGTTTTTT	CASSFVLPGVGTGELFF
TRBD2	NA	TRBV7-8	TRBJ2-2	TGTGCCAGCACCTACATAGCGGGTAACACCGGGGAGCTGTTTTTT	CASTYIAGNTGELFF
NA	NA	TRBV4-2	TRBJ2-2	TGTGCCAGCAGCCAAGATAGAATCCCCGGGGAGCTGTTTTTT	CASSQDRIPGELFF
NA	many	TRBV9	TRBJ2-1	TGTGCCAGCAGCGTAGATCGGGGCGAATTAAGTAGTGAGCAGTTCTTC	CASSVDRGELSSEQFF
NA	NA	TRBV5-4	TRBJ2-1	TGTGCCAGCAGCCTATCGGGGCTACCGAGAGACAATGAGCAGTTCTTC	CASSLSGLPRDNEQFF
NA	NA	TRBV20-1	TRBJ1-2	TGCAGTGCTCTAGGGGCGCGGGACTATGGCTACACCTTC	CSALGARDYGYTF
NA	NA	TRBV24-1	TRBJ1-1	TGTGCCACCAGGTCACAGGCGAACACTGAAGCTTTCTTT	CATRSQANTEAFF
NA	medium-sized	TRBV6-1	TRBJ1-2	TGTGCCAGCAGAGAGGGGGGACATGGCTACACCTTC	CASREGGHGYTF
NA	many	TRBV7-8	TRBJ2-1	TGTGCCAGCAGCTTAGGGGTCGGGTGGGAGCAGTTCTTC	CASSLGVGWEQFF
NA	NA	TRBV7-7	TRBJ2-5	TGTGCTAGCAGCTTGCTCCAAGGGGAGACCCAGTACTTC	CASSLLQGETQYF
NA	NA	TRBV7-9	TRBJ2-1	TGTGCCAGCAGAACCGGGCAGGAGGAGCAGTTCTTC	CASRTGQEEQFF
NA	few	TRBV28	TRBJ1-1	TGTGCCAGTTGGGGAAGTTCGGGGACTGAAGCTTTCTTT	CASWGSSGTEAFF
TRBD1	NA	TRBV12-5	TRBJ2-6	TGTGCTAGTGGTCTTAGACAGGGAAGGGCGCGGGGGGCCAACGTCCTGACTTTC	CASGLRQGRARGANVLTF
NA	many	TRBV7-2	TRBJ1-2	TGTGCCAGCAGCTTCGACGTCCAGAGCCTCTATGGCTACACCTTC	CASSFDVQSLYGYTF
TRBD1	many	TRBV28	TRBJ1-2	TGTGCCAGCAGGAGACAGGGGCGAAACTATGGCTACACCTTC	CASRRQGRNYGYTF
NA	few	TRBV5-5	TRBJ2-1	TGTGCCAGCAGCCCCGGGGGGACAGGTCTTAGAGAGCAGTTCTTC	CASSPGGTGLREQFF
TRBD2	NA	TRBV5-8	TRBJ2-5	TGTGCCAGCAGCTTCCTCCTAGCGGGGGCCCGATTACAAGAGACCCAGTACTTC	CASSFLLAGARLQETQYF
NA	few	TRBV7-3	TRBJ1-1	TGTGCCAGCAGCTTGTCCTCCAGGGGCGCATTGAACACTGAAGCTTTCTTT	CASSLSSRGALNTEAFF
NA	many	TRBV12-3/TRBV12-4	TRBJ1-1	TGTGCCAGCAGACCGACACGAATAACTGAAGCTTTCTTT	CASRPTRITEAFF
NA	few	TRBV29-1	TRBJ1-1	TGCAGCGTCGGTTTTATGAACACTGAAGCTTTCTTT	CSVGFMNTEAFF
NA	few	TRBV5-1	TRBJ2-1	TGCGCCAGCAGCTTGGATTCGCGGGGGCCCTACAATGAGCAGTTCTTC	CASSLDSRGPYNEQFF
NA	NA	TRBV5-1	TRBJ2-6	TGCGCCAGCAGCTTAAGTCTCTCTGGGGCCAACGTCCTGACTTTC	CASSLSLSGANVLTF
TRBD2	many	TRBV29-1	TRBJ2-5	TGCAGCGTTGAAAGGGCTAGCGGGGGGCACCCAGAAGAGACCCAGTACTTC	CSVERASGGHPEETQYF
NA	few	TRBV20-1	TRBJ1-6	TGCAGTGCTTGGCTCCGAGGGGGACCACCCCTCCACTTT	CSAWLRGGPPLHF
NA	NA	TRBV7-3	TRBJ1-1	TGTGCCAGCAGCTTAGGACAGCAAGACACTGAAGCTTTCTTT	CASSLGQQDTEAFF
TRBD2	many	TRBV24-1	TRBJ2-1	TGTGCCACCAGTGATACCGGGAGGGGAAATATCCATGAGCAGTTCTTC	CATSDTGRGNIHEQFF
TRBD1	many	TRBV7-2	TRBJ2-5	TGTGCCAGCAGCTTTAGGGGGACAGGGGGCGCGGAGACCCAGTACTTC	CASSFRGTGGAETQYF
NA	NA	TRBV30	TRBJ2-5	TGTGCCTGGGCAGGGGTGGCTTTACAAGAGACCCAGTACTTC	CAWAGVALQETQYF
NA	many	TRBV10-2	TRBJ2-5	TGCGCCAGCAACTCAGGGGTGGGGGAGACCCAGTACTTC	CASNSGVGETQYF
TRBD1	few	TRBV10-1	TRBJ2-7	TGCGCCAGCAGTGAGGCCCGGGACAGGGAAACCTACGAGCAGTACTTC	CASSEARDRETYEQYF
NA	NA	TRBV7-9	TRBJ2-1	TGTGCCAGCAGCTCCTTGGCGCCAAAAGGTCCGAGCGGTTATGAGCAGTTCTTC	CASSSLAPKGPSGYEQFF
TRBD2	NA	TRBV27	TRBJ2-5	TGTGCCAGCAGTTACAAGCGGGGGGGCCTGGAAGAGACCCAGTACTTC	CASSYKRGGLEETQYF
TRBD2	few	TRBV10-2	TRBJ2-7	TGCGCCAGCAGTAACTTTCTAGCGGGGTACTACGAGCAGTACTTC	CASSNFLAGYYEQYF
NA	many	TRBV4-3	TRBJ1-3	TGCGCCAGCAGCCAATCTAAGGGCTCTGGAAACACCATATATTTT	CASSQSKGSGNTIYF
TRBD1	NA	TRBV20-1	TRBJ1-2	TGCAGTGCCCTAGGGACAGGGATGGTAGGCGGCTACACCTTC	CSALGTGMVGGYTF
NA	NA	TRBV15	TRBJ2-3	TGTGCCACCAGCAGAGAATACTCTTACACAGATACGCAGTATTTT	CATSREYSYTDTQYF